What follows describes a single T cell receptor (beta chain). These data come from a study of blood T cell repertoires in COVID-19. Study context: The samples span acute and convalescent COVID-19 from the United States, Italy and Spain.

TCRdb's table, derived via immunoSEQ multiplex PCR, lists solely in-frame clones and lacks some. The sample comprises approximately 300,000 clones, around 90% of which are singletons, and approximately 6.8% rests with the top ten. Germline values: CDR1 SGHRS, CDR2 YFSETQ. The CDR3 runs to 16 residues. V lost 4 bases, J lost 5 bases, and 13 bases stayed unmatched. This receptor was taken from a woman aged 25 to 45 with COVID-19, enrolled during active disease. V usage is TRBV5-1 and J usage is TRBJ2-7; the match to TRBD1 covers 9 bases. Sequencing was performed on peripheral blood. CDR3 bases: TGCGCCAGCAGCCCGGGGGTAGGGACAGGGTTCCACGAGCAGTACTTC. It codes for CASSPGVGTGFHEQYF.